One T cell receptor beta chain is described in this entry. What it binds is unknown. A sample-barcoded 5' primer and a J-beta primer mix were used in a second PCR of roughly 6 to 12 cycles. All cDNA molecules were each tagged by a template-switch adaptor with 12 random nucleotides. TCRdb called the 5' RACE reads again in MiXCR, with one record for every CDR3 protein. The sample lists over 1,300,000 distinct CDR3 sequences; roughly 59% were seen once. This entry is derived from a study of blood T cells in healthy people across ages. Study observations and caveats: Expanded clonotype shifts may have been confounded, as the donors had an unknown CMV status. Diversity was higher, and naive CD4+ cells more numerous, in long-lived donors than in aged donors. Per million T cells, TCR beta diversity dropped about linearly as age rose.

V gave up 3 bases and J gave up 4 bases, with 7 bases separating them. This CDR3 has 13 residues. What was sequenced was blood. The clonotype comes from a man younger than 30 in good health. This chain connects TRBV12-3 or TRBV12-4 to TRBJ2-1; D is unclear. CDR3 amino acids: CASSFSVYNEQFF. DNA for the CDR3: TGTGCCAGCAGTTTTTCGGTGTACAATGAGCAGTTCTTC.